The 17 T cell receptor beta chains below all came from one sample that was sequenced in a study of Graves' ophthalmopathy and Graves' hyperthyroidism. RNA served as the template for amplifying TCR beta CDR3 regions. First-round RT-PCR used HTBI primers; second-round multiplex PCR followed. TCRdb itself ran the multiplex PCR reads through MiXCR, one entry per CDR3 protein. The data contain 650,000 to 900,000 distinct CDR3 sequences, 35% to 50% of them singletons. The material sequenced was peripheral blood. These receptors came from an adult man with Graves' ophthalmopathy.

The sample holds many counts of this clonotype. J is TRBJ2-5 and V is TRBV24-1; D remains ambiguous. Germline V CDR1 and CDR2: KGHDR, SFDVKD. This CDR3 is 13 amino acids long. V was pared by 4 bases and J by 4 bases, with 9 bases between. The chain's CDR3 is CATSDSSGETQYF. In nucleotides, the CDR3 is TGTGCCACCAGTGACTCGTCAGGAGAGACCCAGTACTTC.

The chain is built from TRBV20-1 and TRBJ2-2; weak D call: TRBD1 (6 bases). Trimming took off 1 base at V and 4 bases at J, with 10 bases between the two ends. The CDR3 spans 14 residues. Germline-derived CDR1 and CDR2 are DFQATT and SNEGSKA (reference sequence). The CDR3 spells CSARGGHPTGELFF. DNA for the CDR3: TGCAGTGCTAGAGGGGGGCACCCCACCGGGGAGCTGTTTTTT.

The gene calls are TRBV20-1 and TRBJ1-4; 8 bases map to TRBD1. V shed 4 bases and J 7 bases; nucleotides not matched to a gene: 8. The CDR3 has 14 residues. The germline V gene has CDR1 DFQATT and CDR2 SNEGSKA (reference sequence). The CDR3 region has the DNA TGCAGTGCTACAGGGGGCCTTGAAGTTGAAAAACTGTTTTTT. This codes for CSATGGLEVEKLFF.

The rearrangement links TRBV6-5 to TRBJ1-1, with D unresolved. CDR3 length: 12 amino acids. Germline V lookup: CDR1 MNHEY, CDR2 SVGAGI. The germline V and J ends were trimmed by 7 bases and 1 base, with 7 bases remaining between them. CDR3 protein: CASMRTNTEAFF. The CDR3 DNA follows: TGTGCCAGCATGAGGACGAACACTGAAGCTTTCTTT.

The chain is built from TRBV20-1 and TRBJ2-7, with 12 bases fitting TRBD2. V lost 6 bases to trimming and J lost 4 bases; unmatched junction nucleotides: 7. This CDR3 is 14 amino acids long. In germline, CDR1 is DFQATT, CDR2 SNEGSKA (reference sequence). The CDR3 spells CSAGLAGIVYEQYF. CDR3 DNA: TGCAGTGCCGGACTAGCGGGAATAGTGTACGAGCAGTACTTC.

This clonotype was detected a few times. V usage is TRBV25-1 and J usage is TRBJ2-2; 9 bases line up with TRBD2. This CDR3 has 16 amino acids. Germline V gene lookup returns CDR1 MGHDK and CDR2 SYGVNS. V gave up 5 bases and J gave up 8 bases; unmatched junction bases: 12. CDR3 protein: CASSQDQGLAGGELFF. CDR3 DNA: TGTGCCAGCAGTCAAGACCAGGGACTAGCAGGGGGGGAGCTGTTTTTT. Based on the CDR3 plus reference TRBV25-1 and TRBJ2-2, the full variable domain is EADIYQTPRYLVIGTGKKITLECSQTMGHDKMYWYQQDPGMELHLIHYSYGVNSTEKGDLSSESTVSRIRTEHFPLTLESARPSHTSQYLCASSQDQGLAGGELFFGEGSRLTVL.

This clonotype was seen repeatedly, ten times or more. The rearrangement joins TRBV7-9 to TRBJ1-2; D might be TRBD1 (5 bases). Per germline, CDR1 SEHNR and CDR2 FQNEAQ (reference sequence). V was shortened by 3 bases and J by 10 bases, with 9 bases between the two germline ends. The CDR3 length is 11 residues. CDR3 sequence: CASSLGPYYTF. The CDR3 DNA is TGTGCCAGCAGCTTGGGGCCATACTACACCTTC.

In the case of this clonotype: This likely comes from a read error, as the CDR3 has no conserved phenylalanine or tryptophan at its end. The V gene is TRBV4-1, the J gene TRBJ2-5; D remains ambiguous. This CDR3 is built from 14 residues. Germline V gene lookup returns CDR1 MGHRA and CDR2 YSYEKL. Trimming stripped 1 base from V and 2 bases from J, with 8 bases between. This CDR3 reads CASSQVQTQETQYV. DNA for the CDR3: TGCGCCAGCAGCCAAGTCCAGACTCAAGAGACCCAGTACGTC.

This clonotype was detected many times. The chain combines TRBV24-1 with TRBJ2-5, with 11 bases that match TRBD2. V lost 6 bases to trimming and J lost 5 bases; unmatched junction nucleotides: 10. The germline V gene encodes CDR1 KGHDR and CDR2 SFDVKD. There are 16 residues in the CDR3. CDR3 sequence reads: CATSKTSGSAMETQYF. The DNA of the CDR3 is TGTGCCACCAGTAAAACTAGCGGGAGTGCCATGGAGACCCAGTACTTC.

With respect to this clonotype: A read error may explain this, as a much larger clone is one base away. J is TRBJ1-2 and V is TRBV24-1, with unresolved D. Germline loops: CDR1 KGHDR, CDR2 SFDVKD. CDR3 size: 16 residues. Trimming took 4 bases from V and 2 from J, leaving 16 bases between them. Written as DNA, the CDR3 is TGTGCCACCAGTGAAGCCGGCGGAGCGATAAACTATGGCTACACCTTC. Protein sequence: CATSEAGGAINYGYTF.

The chain links TRBV9 to TRBJ1-6, with a weak D call TRBD1 (6 bases). V gave up 4 bases and J gave up 10 bases, with 18 bases separating them. Germline V gene lookup returns CDR1 SGDLS and CDR2 YYNGEE. The CDR3 is 15 residues long. The CDR3, as DNA: TGTGCCAGCAGCCACGGGGGCCCAACTAGGTCACCCCTCCACTTT. Its protein is CASSHGGPTRSPLHF.

This sequence joins TRBV29-1 and TRBJ2-5; no reliable D call. CDR1 and CDR2 (germline): SQVTM, ANQGSEA. Trimming pared 8 bases from V and 2 bases from J, leaving 9 bases between. The CDR3 spans 11 residues. Here the CDR3 DNA reads TGCAGCTCCTACCCTCAAGAGACCCAGTACTTC. Protein product: CSSYPQETQYF.

Only a few counts were recorded for this clonotype. At one end the junction does not follow the germline gene, possibly because of a read error. This chain joins TRBV24-1 and TRBJ1-4; 7 bases map to TRBD1. Germline values: CDR1 KGHDR, CDR2 SFDVKD. The CDR3 totals 12 residues. CDR3 sequence: CATSDPGTDGIF. CDR3 nucleotide sequence: TGTGCCACCAGTGACCCAGGGACAGACGGAATTTTT.

This clonotype was seen only once. The V and J genes are TRBV6-2 or TRBV6-3 and TRBJ2-2, with D maybe TRBD2 (6 bases). The V and J ends lost 2 bases and 7 bases respectively, with 14 bases between them. This CDR3 comprises 15 residues. Germline-derived CDR1 and CDR2 are MNHEY and SVGEGT. CDR3 sequence (DNA): TGTGCCAGCAGTTACCAAATCGGAGGGCACGGGGAGCTGTTTTTT. This translates into CASSYQIGGHGELFF.

The J gene is TRBJ2-7, the V gene TRBV12-3 or TRBV12-4, with D uncertain. The CDR3 is made up of 15 amino acids. V dropped 4 bases and J dropped 1 base, with 14 bases sitting between them. In DNA, the CDR3 is TGTGCCAGCAGTTACTTTTCCAGTGCATCCTACGAGCAGTACTTC. Its translation is CASSYFSSASYEQYF.

This clonotype has a count of ten or more. The chain links TRBV7-6 to TRBJ1-6; 9 bases line up with TRBD1. V shed 5 bases, J shed 5 bases, and the junction held 4 bases outside the gene matches. This CDR3 contains 15 residues. Germline CDR1 SGHVS, CDR2 FNYEAQ. CDR3 amino acids: CASSPGTGHNSPLHF. CDR3 bases: TGTGCCAGCAGCCCCGGGACAGGGCATAATTCACCCCTCCACTTT. The variable domain in full, with the rest retrieved from reference TRBV7-6 and TRBJ1-6, is GAGVSQSPRYKVTKRGQDVALRCDPISGHVSLYWYRQALGQGPEFLTYFNYEAQQDKSGLPNDRFSAERPEGSISTLTIQRTEQRDSAMYRCASSPGTGHNSPLHFGNGTRLTVT.

This chain joins TRBV15 and TRBJ1-2; D possibly corresponds to TRBD1 (6 bases). This CDR3 has 12 residues. Germline CDR1 and CDR2: LNHNV and YYDKDF (reference sequence). Trimming removed 3 bases from V and 8 bases from J, with 10 bases in between. The CDR3 DNA reads TGTGCCACCAGCAGTCGCAGGGGCGGCTACACCTTC. Its protein product is CATSSRRGGYTF.